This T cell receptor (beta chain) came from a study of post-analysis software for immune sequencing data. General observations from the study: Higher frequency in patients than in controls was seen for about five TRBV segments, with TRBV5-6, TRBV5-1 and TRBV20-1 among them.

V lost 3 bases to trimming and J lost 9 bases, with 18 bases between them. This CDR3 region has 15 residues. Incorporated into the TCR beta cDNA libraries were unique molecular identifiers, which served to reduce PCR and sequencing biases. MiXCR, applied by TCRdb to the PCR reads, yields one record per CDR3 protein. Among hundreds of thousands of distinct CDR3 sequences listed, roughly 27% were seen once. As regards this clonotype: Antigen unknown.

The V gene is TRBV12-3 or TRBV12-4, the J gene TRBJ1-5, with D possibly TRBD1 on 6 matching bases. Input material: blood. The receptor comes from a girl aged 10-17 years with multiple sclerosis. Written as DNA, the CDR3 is TGTGCCAGCAGTTTGGCGCCGGGAGGGGGGTGGCCCCAGCATTTT. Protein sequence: CASSLAPGGGWPQHF.